The source of this T cell receptor (beta chain) is a study of blood T cell repertoires in COVID-19. Study details: The study drew acute and convalescent COVID-19 samples from the United States, Italy and Spain.

In the original processing: Researchers report that nucleated cell counts were estimated from reference gene primer amplification. The repertoire was sequenced with immunoSEQ multiplex PCR; TCRdb's copy has only in-frame clones and lacks some. V and J calls plus clone size are reproduced from that table; the DNA served to infer D and trimming. Among under 55,000 clones, about 88% were seen once, and the ten largest hold about 4.7%. The CDR3 is 15 residues long. V trimming: 9 bases; J trimming: 6 bases; junction bases outside the gene matches: 14. Germline CDR1 reads LNHDA; CDR2 reads SQIVND (reference sequence). The sample holds a few counts of this clone.

This receptor was taken from a man in his forties with active COVID-19. The rearrangement joins TRBV19 to TRBJ1-5; 7 nucleotides align to TRBD1. Sequencing was done on a sample of peripheral blood. CDR3 nucleotides: TGTGCCAGCCTCCCGACAGGGTTGAGGGCTCAGCCCCAGCATTTT. Translated: CASLPTGLRAQPQHF.